These T cell receptor beta chains were read from a single sample in a study of cytomegalovirus exposure and HLA in healthy donors. Assay: immunoSEQ multiplex PCR; the TCRdb copy retains only in-frame clones and omits some. The sample yields about 140,000 clones, almost 85% seen once. Material for sequencing was PBMCs. The receptors derive from a man in his thirties or forties in good health and CMV-seropositive. The CDR3 runs from the conserved cysteine through the conserved F or W. A D gene is named only where the DNA matches it firmly. Clone size appears in some rows only: once, few, many, or a class for an expanded clone.

d_call	clone_size	j_call	v_call	cdr3_length	cdr3_nt	cdr3_aa
.	.	TRBJ1-1	TRBV5-1	15	TGCGCCAGCAGATACCTCGGAGGGGCCGACGCTGAAGCTTTCTTT	CASRYLGGADAEAFF
TRBD1	once	TRBJ1-1	TRBV6-5	14	TGTGCCAGCACGTGGACAGGGGCGAACACTGAAGCTTTCTTT	CASTWTGANTEAFF
.	.	TRBJ2-4	TRBV28	16	TGTGCCAGCAGTTTAGTCGGAGGGACAGCCAAAAACATTCAGTACTTC	CASSLVGGTAKNIQYF
.	once	TRBJ1-3	TRBV25-1	17	TGTGCCAGCAGTGAATCCCCCCTACAGGTCTCTGGAAACACCATATATTTT	CASSESPLQVSGNTIYF
TRBD2	.	TRBJ2-7	TRBV7-8	18	TGTGCCAGCAGCTTAATAATGGCGTATTCGGGGGGCTCCTACGAGCAGTACTTC	CASSLIMAYSGGSYEQYF
TRBD2	few	TRBJ2-4	TRBV28	17	TGTGCCAGCAGTTTGACTAGCGGGGTTACAACCAAAAACATTCAGTACTTC	CASSLTSGVTTKNIQYF
.	.	TRBJ2-1	TRBV11-3	14	TGTGCCAGCAGCTTAGGCGGGACCTACAATGAGCAGTTCTTC	CASSLGGTYNEQFF
TRBD2	.	TRBJ2-7	TRBV7-9	13	TGTGCCAGCCGCGGGGGGGCAGGCTACGAGCAGTACTTC	CASRGGAGYEQYF
.	.	TRBJ2-5	TRBV9	13	TGTGCCAGCAGCGTATTTGGGAGTGAGACCCAGTACTTC	CASSVFGSETQYF
.	.	TRBJ1-4	TRBV7-9	17	TGTGCCAGCAGCTCACCTACCGGGGGGTCGGGAAGGGAAAAACTGTTTTTT	CASSSPTGGSGREKLFF
.	.	TRBJ1-2	TRBV15	18	TGTGCCACCAGCAGAGAAAGAGGCGAGGACAGAACTAACTATGGCTACACCTTC	CATSRERGEDRTNYGYTF
TRBD1	.	TRBJ1-5	TRBV19	15	TGTGCCAGTAGTACGGACAGGGCAAGCAATCAGCCCCAGCATTTT	CASSTDRASNQPQHF
TRBD2	.	TRBJ2-5	TRBV14	17	TGTGCCAGCAGCCCTGGACTAGCGGGAGTCCGCCAAGAGACCCAGTACTTC	CASSPGLAGVRQETQYF
TRBD1	.	TRBJ2-5	TRBV28	12	TGTGCCAGCGGACAGGGAAAAGAGACCCAGTACTTC	CASGQGKETQYF
.	few	TRBJ1-2	TRBV6-6	14	TGTGCCAGCAGTTACTCTGGGGCTACCGGGGGCTACACCTTC	CASSYSGATGGYTF
TRBD2	.	TRBJ2-7	TRBV15	16	TGTGCCACCAGCAGAGAGGGGCTAGCGGGATCCTACGAGCAGTACTTC	CATSREGLAGSYEQYF
.	few	TRBJ2-2	TRBV5-1	16	TGCGCCAGCAGCCCCCGCTCCGCCGGGGGCACCGGGGAGCTGTTTTTT	CASSPRSAGGTGELFF
.	.	TRBJ1-1	TRBV5-1	14	TGCGCCAGCAGCTTGGGACCCGACAGGACTGAAGCTTTCTTT	CASSLGPDRTEAFF
TRBD1	.	TRBJ1-2	TRBV2	15	TGTGCCAGCAGTCCTCCGGGACAGGACTCCTATGGCTACACCTTC	CASSPPGQDSYGYTF
TRBD1	.	TRBJ2-1	TRBV5-4	15	TGTGCCAGCAGCATCAGACAGGGGAACTACAATGAGCAGTTCTTC	CASSIRQGNYNEQFF
TRBD1	.	TRBJ2-7	TRBV2	13	TGTGCCAGCAGTTTTGGACAGGGAGACGAGCAGTACTTC	CASSFGQGDEQYF
TRBD2	.	TRBJ2-7	TRBV5-1	14	TGCGCCAGCAGCCCAACCGGGACTACCTACGAGCAGTACTTC	CASSPTGTTYEQYF
TRBD2	.	TRBJ2-3	TRBV9	18	TGTGCCAGCAGCTCTCGACTAGCGGGGGGAGAAGCCACAGATACGCAGTATTTT	CASSSRLAGGEATDTQYF
.	.	TRBJ2-5	TRBV7-2	13	TGTGCCAGCAGCTTAGGAGAATCGAAGACCCAGTACTTC	CASSLGESKTQYF
.	.	TRBJ2-5	TRBV9	13	TGTGCCAGCAGCCCCCCTGGGGGGGAGACCCAGTACTTC	CASSPPGGETQYF
.	.	TRBJ1-5	TRBV2	15	TGTGCCAGCAGCCGAGGGCTAGGTGGCAGTCAGCCCCAGCATTTT	CASSRGLGGSQPQHF
.	once	TRBJ2-6	TRBV5-1	15	TGCGCCAGCAGCTCACAGGGATTAGGGGCCAACGTCCTGACTTTC	CASSSQGLGANVLTF
.	.	TRBJ2-1	TRBV7-2	15	TGTGCCAGCAGCCCCAGCGGTAGCTCCTACAATGAGCAGTTCTTC	CASSPSGSSYNEQFF
TRBD2	.	TRBJ2-2	TRBV9	18	TGTGCCAGCAGCGTAGGGGTAGCGGGGACCGTTTTCACCGGGGAGCTGTTTTTT	CASSVGVAGTVFTGELFF
.	.	TRBJ1-5	TRBV5-5	15	TGTGCCAGCAGCTTCACGGGGGACAGCAATCAGCCCCAGCATTTT	CASSFTGDSNQPQHF
.	.	TRBJ2-5	TRBV28	14	TGTGCCAGCAGTTTAGGTCAGGGCATCGAGACCCAGTACTTC	CASSLGQGIETQYF
.	few	TRBJ1-1	TRBV7-8	14	TGTGCCAGCAGCTTAGGAGGGGGTCGGACTGAAGCTTTCTTT	CASSLGGGRTEAFF
TRBD1	.	TRBJ1-2	TRBV27	16	TGTGCCAGCAGTTTCTTGTTTGGACAGGGGAACTATGGCTACACCTTC	CASSFLFGQGNYGYTF
.	.	TRBJ2-5	TRBV5-4	14	TGTGCCAGCAGCCCGACAGGACTCCAAGAGACCCAGTACTTC	CASSPTGLQETQYF
.	.	TRBJ2-7	TRBV11-3	14	TGTGCCAGCAGCTTTGGACAGTTAGACTCCGAGCAGTACTTC	CASSFGQLDSEQYF
.	.	TRBJ2-1	TRBV28	14	TGTGCCAGCAGTTTTGGAGGCTCCTACAATGAGCAGTTCTTC	CASSFGGSYNEQFF
TRBD2	.	TRBJ2-5	TRBV7-3	15	TGTGCCAGCAGCTTTGGAGGGCTAGCGGGGGAGACCCAGTACTTC	CASSFGGLAGETQYF
.	.	TRBJ2-7	TRBV27	14	TGTGCCAGCAGTACAACAGGGCTATTTGGCGAGCAGTACTTC	CASSTTGLFGEQYF
TRBD1	.	TRBJ2-1	TRBV6-1	15	TGTGCCAGCAGACCGGGACAGGGGAATGAGAATGAGCAGTTCTTC	CASRPGQGNENEQFF
.	.	TRBJ2-6	TRBV5-6	19	TGTGCCAGCAGCTGGGAAGGATCTGGACTTCCCGGGGGGGCCAACGTCCTGACTTTC	CASSWEGSGLPGGANVLTF
TRBD2	.	TRBJ2-1	TRBV4-2	17	TGTGCCAGCAGCCCGACTACTAGCGGGGGCTCCTACAATGAGCAGTTCTTC	CASSPTTSGGSYNEQFF
.	.	TRBJ2-5	TRBV20-1	11	TGCAGGGCGGAGGCGGGTGAGACCCAGTACTTC	CRAEAGETQYF
TRBD1	.	TRBJ2-1	TRBV7-8	13	TGTGCCAGCAGCCAAACGGACAGGGATGAGCAGTTCTTC	CASSQTDRDEQFF
.	.	TRBJ2-2	TRBV7-5	14	TGTGCCAGAAGCCCTCGTGTGAACACCGGGGAGCTGTTTTTT	CARSPRVNTGELFF
.	.	TRBJ1-5	TRBV6-5	14	TGTGCCAGCAGCCCTACAGGGCCCAATCAGCCCCAGCATTTT	CASSPTGPNQPQHF
.	.	TRBJ1-1	TRBV6-1	13	TGTGCCAGCAGTGCCGGCGGGGACACTGAAGCTTTCTTT	CASSAGGDTEAFF